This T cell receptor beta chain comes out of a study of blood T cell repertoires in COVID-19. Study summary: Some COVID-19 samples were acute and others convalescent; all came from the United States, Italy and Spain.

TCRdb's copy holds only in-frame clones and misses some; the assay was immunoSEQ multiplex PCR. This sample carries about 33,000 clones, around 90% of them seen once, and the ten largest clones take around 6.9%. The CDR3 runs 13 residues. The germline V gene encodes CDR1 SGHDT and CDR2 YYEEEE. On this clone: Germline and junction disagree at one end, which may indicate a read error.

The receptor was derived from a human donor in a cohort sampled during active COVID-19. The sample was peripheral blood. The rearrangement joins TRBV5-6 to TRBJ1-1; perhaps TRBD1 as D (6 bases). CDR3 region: CASSLLGQEGEGF. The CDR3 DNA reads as TGTGCCAGCAGCTTGCTGGGGCAAGAGGGGGAGGGGTTT. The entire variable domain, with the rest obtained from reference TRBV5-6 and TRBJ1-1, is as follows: DAGVTQSPTHLIKTRGQQVTLRCSPKSGHDTVSWYQQALGQGPQFIFQYYEEEERQRGNFPDRFSGHQFPNYSSELNVNALLLGDSALYLCASSLLGQEGEGFGQGTRLTVV.